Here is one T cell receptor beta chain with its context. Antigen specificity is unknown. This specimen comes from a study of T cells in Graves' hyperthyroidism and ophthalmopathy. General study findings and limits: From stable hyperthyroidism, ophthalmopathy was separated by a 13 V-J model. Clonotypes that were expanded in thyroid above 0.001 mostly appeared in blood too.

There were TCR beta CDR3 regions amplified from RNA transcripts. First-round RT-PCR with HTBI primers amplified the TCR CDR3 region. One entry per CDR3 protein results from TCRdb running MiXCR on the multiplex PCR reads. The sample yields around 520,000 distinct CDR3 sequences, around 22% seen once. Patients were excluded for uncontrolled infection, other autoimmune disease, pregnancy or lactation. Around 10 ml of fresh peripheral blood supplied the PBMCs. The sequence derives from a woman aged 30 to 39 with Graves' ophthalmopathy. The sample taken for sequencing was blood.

The CDR3 DNA follows: TGTGCCAGTAGTATAGGACTAAGTACTGAAGCTTTCTTT. This gives the protein CASSIGLSTEAFF. The chain is built from TRBV19 and TRBJ1-1; no reliable D call. This CDR3 spans 13 amino acids. Per the germline V gene, CDR1 is LNHDA and CDR2 is SQIVND (reference sequence). Between the trimmed V and J ends, which lost 1 base and 5 bases, there was a span of 8 bases.